This TCR beta chain is from a study of beta chain features in type 1 diabetes. Findings and caveats of the study: TCRB CDR3 length was moderately but significantly reduced in all four CD4+ subsets of Type 1 diabetes patients. Naive, central memory and Treg TCRB repertoires appeared more alike in patients than in healthy donors.

Germline V gene data show CDR1 as SGHTA and CDR2 as FQGNSA. The length of the CDR3 is 14 residues. V was clipped by 5 bases and J by 5 bases, with 12 bases between them. There was one heparinised blood draw per donor, averaging approximately 120 mL. Investigators reverse transcribed all isolated RNA, so they sequenced expressed TCRB transcripts. Some clones are missing from TCRdb's copy, which holds only in-frame ones; the method was immunoSEQ multiplex PCR. The table records around 710,000 clones, 9.5% to 15% of them present only once. About this clone itself: Its antigen is currently unknown.

This clonotype was sampled from a man aged 25-45 years with type 1 diabetes. The V call is TRBV7-2, the J call TRBJ1-4; D not certain. Sequenced material: naive CD4+ T cells from blood. CDR3: CASSLSRGNEKLFF. In DNA, the CDR3 is TGTGCCAGCAGCCTATCCCGGGGAAATGAAAAACTGTTTTTT.